This paragraph reports one TCR beta chain. This sample was included in a study of blood T cell repertoires in COVID-19. Looking at the study overall: The origin of the acute and convalescent COVID-19 samples was the United States, Italy and Spain. T cells, B-cell-depleted T cells, or PBMCs provided the cDNA or gDNA that served as material.

Original analysis: For nucleated cells, counts were estimated from reference gene primer amplification. Measured with immunoSEQ multiplex PCR; TCRdb has only the in-frame clones, and not every one. V and J calls and clone size follow that table, whereas D and trimming were derived from the DNA. Among under 40,000 clones listed, over 80% were seen once. After removal of 0 bases from V and 8 bases from J, the junction contained 5 bases not matched to a gene. The CDR3 has 14 residues. The germline CDR1 and CDR2 sequences are SGHDT and YYEEEE. The J gene is TRBJ1-1, the V gene TRBV5-6; 9 nucleotides align to TRBD1. Sequences were obtained from peripheral blood. The TCR sequence derives from an elderly man with active COVID-19. In DNA form, the CDR3 reads TGTGCCAGCAGCTTGGGCCCGACAGGGGGAGAAGCTTTCTTT. Protein product: CASSLGPTGGEAFF.